The TCR beta chain under discussion was sequenced for a study of blood T cells in healthy people across ages. This CDR3 contains 16 residues. V trimming: 3 bases; J trimming: 6 bases; junction bases outside the gene matches: 9. Germline V gene sequence: CDR1 SNHLY, CDR2 FYNNEI. It was with a sample-barcoded 5' primer and a J-beta primer mix that a second PCR of roughly 7 to 12 cycles was run. TCRdb independently ran MiXCR on the 5' RACE reads; one entry per CDR3 protein. The sample consists of about 780,000 distinct CDR3 sequences, roughly 26% of them appearing once. The same specimen was also included in a second study, on T cells of mothers and their children. That report adds: Overlap in related mother-child pairs always slightly exceeded unrelated pairs, never significantly.

This clonotype was sampled from a boy aged 5 to 17 in good health. The chain couples TRBV2 to TRBJ2-3; TRBD2 matches at 10 bases. The sample consisted of blood. The CDR3 protein is CASSDVGLAVYDTQYF. CDR3 DNA sequence: TGTGCCAGCAGTGACGTTGGACTAGCGGTTTATGATACGCAGTATTTT.